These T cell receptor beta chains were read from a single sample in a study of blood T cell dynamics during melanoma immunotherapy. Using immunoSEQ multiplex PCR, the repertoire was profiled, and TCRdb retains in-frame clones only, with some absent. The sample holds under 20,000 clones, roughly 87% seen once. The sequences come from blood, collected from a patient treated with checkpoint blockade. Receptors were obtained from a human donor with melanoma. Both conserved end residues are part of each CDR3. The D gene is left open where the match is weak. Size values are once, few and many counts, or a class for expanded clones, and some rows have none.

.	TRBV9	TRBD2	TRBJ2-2	TGTGCCAGCAGCGTCCTAGCGGGTGCGAACACCGGGGAGCTGTTTTTT	CASSVLAGANTGELFF
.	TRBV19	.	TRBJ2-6	TGTGCCAGTAGTATGAGGAGGGAGCCTGGGGCCAACGTCCTGACTTTC	CASSMRREPGANVLTF
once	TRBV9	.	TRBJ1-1	TGTGCCAGCAGCGAGGTCGGGGGGTCGGAAGCTTTCTTT	CASSEVGGSEAFF
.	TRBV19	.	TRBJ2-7	TGTGCCAGTAGTGAGGGTACCGAGCAGTACTTC	CASSEGTEQYF
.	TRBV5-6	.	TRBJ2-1	TGTGCCAGCAGCTTGGTCCTAGCGAGTTTCTTCAATGAGCAGTTCTTC	CASSLVLASFFNEQFF
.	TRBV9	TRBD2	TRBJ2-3	TGTGCCAGCAGCGGGGACTACATACTGGATACGCAGTATTTT	CASSGDYILDTQYF
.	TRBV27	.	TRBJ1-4	TGTGCCAGCAGTCACTACATGGGGTCAAATGAAAAACTGTTTTTT	CASSHYMGSNEKLFF
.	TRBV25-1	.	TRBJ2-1	TGTGCCAGCAGTGAATATGGGGTCCCGAGCAATGAGCAGTTCTTC	CASSEYGVPSNEQFF
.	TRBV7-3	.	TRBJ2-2	TGTGCCAGCAGCTTAGCCCGGGCCCACACCGGGGAGCTGTTTTTT	CASSLARAHTGELFF
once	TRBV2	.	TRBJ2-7	TGTGCCAGCAGTCGGACGGGCATTGGCGAGCAGTACTTC	CASSRTGIGEQYF
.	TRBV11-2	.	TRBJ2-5	TGTGCCAGCAGCTACAGGGTTTCCATCCAAGAGACCCAGTACTTC	CASSYRVSIQETQYF
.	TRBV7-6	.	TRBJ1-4	TGTGCCAGCAGCTCCCCAGGCGTGGCTAATGAAAAACTGTTTTTT	CASSSPGVANEKLFF
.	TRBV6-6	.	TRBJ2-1	TGTGCCAGCGGAGGTGAGGGGGGAAGGGAGGTTGAGCAGTTCTTC	CASGGEGGREVEQFF
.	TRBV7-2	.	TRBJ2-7	TGTGCCAGCAGCTCAACCCGGGGAGGGCAGTACTTC	CASSSTRGGQYF
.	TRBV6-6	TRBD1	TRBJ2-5	TGTGCCAGCAGTTCAATCCGGGACAGGGCCCAGACCCAGTACTTC	CASSSIRDRAQTQYF
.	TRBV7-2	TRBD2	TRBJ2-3	TGTGCCAGCAGCTTAGGACCAGCGGGAGCAGATACGCAGTATTTT	CASSLGPAGADTQYF
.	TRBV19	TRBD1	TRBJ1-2	TGTGCCAGTAAGGAGGGGGCGGGGAGCGGCTACACCTTC	CASKEGAGSGYTF
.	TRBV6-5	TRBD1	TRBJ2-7	TGTGCCAGCAGTTACGCTGGACAGGCAACCTACGAGCAGTACTTC	CASSYAGQATYEQYF
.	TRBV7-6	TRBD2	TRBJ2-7	TGTGCCAGCAGCTCGCTAGGGGTAGCGGGAGACGAGCAGTACTTC	CASSSLGVAGDEQYF
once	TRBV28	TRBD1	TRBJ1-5	TGTGCCAGCAGAAGACAGGGAGTTCATCAGCCCCAGCATTTT	CASRRQGVHQPQHF
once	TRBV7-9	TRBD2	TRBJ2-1	TGTGCCAGCAGCTTTGAGGGAAGGAGCGGGGGGTACAATGAGCAGTTCTTC	CASSFEGRSGGYNEQFF
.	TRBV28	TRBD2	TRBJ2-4	TGTGCCAGCACCCCTAGCGGGGGTCTAGCCAAAAACATTCAGTACTTC	CASTPSGGLAKNIQYF
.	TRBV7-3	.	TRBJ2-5	TGTGCCAGCAGTTTCTCCAAAGAAAGGAAGGAGACCCAGTACTTC	CASSFSKERKETQYF
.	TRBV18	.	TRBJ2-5	TGTGCCAGCTCACCATCAAAGACCCAGTACTTC	CASSPSKTQYF
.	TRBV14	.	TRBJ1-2	TGTGCCAGCAGCCAGGGGTCGGAGACAGACTTTAACTATGGCTACACCTTC	CASSQGSETDFNYGYTF
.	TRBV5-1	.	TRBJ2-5	TGCGCCAGCAGCTTGGCTCAAGAGACCCAGTACTTC	CASSLAQETQYF
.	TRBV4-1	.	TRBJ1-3	TGCGCCAGCAGCCAAGGGATTCGACGTACTGGAAACACCATATATTTT	CASSQGIRRTGNTIYF
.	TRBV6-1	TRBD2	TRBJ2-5	TGTGCCAGCAGTGTCCAATTACTAGCGACTGGGTCCGAGACCCAGTACTTC	CASSVQLLATGSETQYF
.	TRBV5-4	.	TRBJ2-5	TGTGCCAGCAGCTTGACTGGCGGCGAGACCCAGTACTTC	CASSLTGGETQYF
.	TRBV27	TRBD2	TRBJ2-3	TGTGCCAGCAGTTTCCAAGGACTAGCCCTCACAGATACGCAGTATTTT	CASSFQGLALTDTQYF
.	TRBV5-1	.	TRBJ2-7	TGCGCCAGCAGCCCCGTGGGGTCCGAGCAGTACTTC	CASSPVGSEQYF
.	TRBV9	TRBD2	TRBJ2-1	TGTGCCAGCAGCGTAGGGGTTAGCGGGAGCTTGGAAAATGAGCAGTTCTTC	CASSVGVSGSLENEQFF
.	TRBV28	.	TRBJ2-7	TGTGCCAGCAGCCTGGACAGCTACGAGCAGTACTTC	CASSLDSYEQYF
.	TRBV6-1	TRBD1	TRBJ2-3	TGTGCCAGCAGTGATCGGGACAGGGGGCAAGATACGCAGTATTTT	CASSDRDRGQDTQYF
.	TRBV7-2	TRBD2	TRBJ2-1	TGTGCCAGCAGCTTAGTACGGCTAGCGGTTTACAATGAGCAGTTCTTC	CASSLVRLAVYNEQFF
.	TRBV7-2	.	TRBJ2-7	TGTGCCAGCAGCTTAGCCACAGGGTCCTCCTACGAGCAGTACTTC	CASSLATGSSYEQYF
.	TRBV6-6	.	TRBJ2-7	TGTGCCAGCAGTTATAGACAGGACACCCACGAGCAGTACTTC	CASSYRQDTHEQYF
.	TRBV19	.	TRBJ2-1	TGTGCCGGAGGGGACTACAATGAGCAGTTCTTC	CAGGDYNEQFF
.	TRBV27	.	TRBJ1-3	TGTGCCAGCAGTCCATTGGGCTTGGGAAACACCATATATTTT	CASSPLGLGNTIYF
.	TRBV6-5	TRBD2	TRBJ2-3	TGTGCCAGCAGTTACGCGGGAGGCACCACAGATACGCAGTATTTT	CASSYAGGTTDTQYF
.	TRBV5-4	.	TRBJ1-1	TGTGCCAGCAGCCCGGAGGGAGTGAACACTGAAGCTTTCTTT	CASSPEGVNTEAFF
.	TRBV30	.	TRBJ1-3	TGTGCCTGGAGGGGGGAAGCAGCGGGAAACACCATATATTTT	CAWRGEAAGNTIYF
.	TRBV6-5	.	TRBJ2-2	TGTGCCAGCAGTCCCGAGGGAACCGGGGAGCTGTTTTTT	CASSPEGTGELFF
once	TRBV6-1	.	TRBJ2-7	TGTGCCAGCAGTGAAGCGCTTAGGAGAGGGATGGGCGAGCAGTACTTC	CASSEALRRGMGEQYF
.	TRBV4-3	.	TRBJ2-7	TGCGCCAGCAGCCAAGATCCCGAGGAGACAGCCTACGAGCAGTACTTC	CASSQDPEETAYEQYF
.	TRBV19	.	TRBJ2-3	TGTGCCAGTAGGGGGGGTTATTCTAGCACAGATACGCAGTATTTT	CASRGGYSSTDTQYF
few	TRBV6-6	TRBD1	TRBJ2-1	TGTGCCAGCATCAGAAGACAGGGTAGCAATGAGCAGTTCTTC	CASIRRQGSNEQFF
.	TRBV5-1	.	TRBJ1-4	TGCGCCAGCAGCTTGGAGTCAACTAATGAAAAACTGTTTTTT	CASSLESTNEKLFF
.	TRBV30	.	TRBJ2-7	TGTGCCTGGAGTTTAAACTACGAGCAGTACTTC	CAWSLNYEQYF